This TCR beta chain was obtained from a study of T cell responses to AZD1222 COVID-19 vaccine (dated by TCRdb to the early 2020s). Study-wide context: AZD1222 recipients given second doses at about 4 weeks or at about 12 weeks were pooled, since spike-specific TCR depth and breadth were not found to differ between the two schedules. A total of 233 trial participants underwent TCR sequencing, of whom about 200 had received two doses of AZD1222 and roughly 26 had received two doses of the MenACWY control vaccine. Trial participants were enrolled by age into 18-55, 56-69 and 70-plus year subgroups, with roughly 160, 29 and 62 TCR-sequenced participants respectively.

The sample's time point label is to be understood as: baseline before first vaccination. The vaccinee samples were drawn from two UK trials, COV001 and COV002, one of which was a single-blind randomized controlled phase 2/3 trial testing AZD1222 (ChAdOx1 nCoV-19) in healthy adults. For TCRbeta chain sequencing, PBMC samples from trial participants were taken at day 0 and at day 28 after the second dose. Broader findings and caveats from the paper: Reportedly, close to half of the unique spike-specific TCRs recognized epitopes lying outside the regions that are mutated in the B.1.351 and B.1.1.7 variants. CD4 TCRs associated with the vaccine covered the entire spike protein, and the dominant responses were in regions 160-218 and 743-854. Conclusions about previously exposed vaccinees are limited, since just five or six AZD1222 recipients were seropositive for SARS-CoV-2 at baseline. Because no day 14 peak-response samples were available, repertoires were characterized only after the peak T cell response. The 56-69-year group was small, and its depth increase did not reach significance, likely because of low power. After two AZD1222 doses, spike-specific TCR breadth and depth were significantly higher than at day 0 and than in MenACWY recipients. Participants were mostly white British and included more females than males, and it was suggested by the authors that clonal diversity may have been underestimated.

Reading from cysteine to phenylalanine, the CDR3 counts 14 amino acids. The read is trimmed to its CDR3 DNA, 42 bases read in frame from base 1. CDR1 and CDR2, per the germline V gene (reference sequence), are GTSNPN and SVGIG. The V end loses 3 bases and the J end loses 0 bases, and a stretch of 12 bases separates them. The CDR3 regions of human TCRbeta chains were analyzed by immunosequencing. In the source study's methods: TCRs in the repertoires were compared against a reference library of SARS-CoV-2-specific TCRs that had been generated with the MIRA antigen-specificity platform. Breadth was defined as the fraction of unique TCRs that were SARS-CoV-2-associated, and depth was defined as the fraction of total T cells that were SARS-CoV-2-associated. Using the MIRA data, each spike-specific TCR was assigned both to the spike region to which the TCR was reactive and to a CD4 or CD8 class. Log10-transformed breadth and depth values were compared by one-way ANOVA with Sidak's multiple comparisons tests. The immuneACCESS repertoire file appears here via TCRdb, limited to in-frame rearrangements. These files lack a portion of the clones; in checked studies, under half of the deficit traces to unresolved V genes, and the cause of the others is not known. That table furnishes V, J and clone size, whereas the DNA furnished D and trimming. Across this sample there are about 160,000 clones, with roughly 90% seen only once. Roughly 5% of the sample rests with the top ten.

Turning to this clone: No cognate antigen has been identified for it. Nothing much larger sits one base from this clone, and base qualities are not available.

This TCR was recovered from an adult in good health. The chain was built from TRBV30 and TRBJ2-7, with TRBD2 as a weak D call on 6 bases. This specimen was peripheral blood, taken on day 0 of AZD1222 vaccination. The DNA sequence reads TGTGCCTGGAGAGGTGACGGGAGCTCCTACGAGCAGTACTTC. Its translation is CAWRGDGSSYEQYF.